Listed here is a single T cell receptor (beta chain). TCRdb re-called the 5' RACE reads and gives one entry per CDR3 protein, without DNA. The listing records more than 95,000 distinct CDR3 sequences. The data originate from a study of monozygotic twins with inflammatory bowel disease. The CDR3 length is 15 residues. Per the germline V gene, CDR1 is KGHDR and CDR2 is SFDVKD. The TCR comes from a human donor with ulcerative colitis or Crohn's disease, or a healthy co-twin of an affected twin (not recorded which). Sequencing was performed on blood. The rearrangement joins TRBV24-1 to TRBJ2-1. The CDR3 spells CATSLSREDYNEQFF.